This TCR beta chain was captured in a study of PD-1 blockade in classical Hodgkin lymphoma. Stated time point: newly diagnosed, previously untreated cHL patient sample. About this clone: Its antigen is unknown.

Study-level points and caveats: Newly diagnosed patients reportedly had lower baseline TCR diversity than healthy donors. Undefined causes, possibly disease activity or prior therapy, underlie the repertoire differences.

Method: immunoSEQ multiplex PCR; TCRdb's copy keeps in-frame clones and lacks some. The sample shows tens of thousands of clones, about 93% of them seen only once. J was trimmed by 6 bases and V by 7 bases; bases with no gene match: 12. The germline CDR1 and CDR2 sequences are LNHDA and SQIVND (reference sequence). The CDR3 is 16 amino acids. The sequencing sample was made of peripheral blood mononuclear cells (PBMCs). The chain joins TRBV19 to TRBJ1-5, with TRBD1 identical over 10 bases. This clonotype was sampled from a human donor with classical Hodgkin lymphoma. CDR3 residues: CASKKGQGLGGQPQHF. CDR3 coding DNA: TGTGCCAGTAAGAAGGGACAGGGGCTTGGTGGTCAGCCCCAGCATTTT.